This T cell receptor beta chain was captured by sequencing in a study of tissue T cells after allogeneic stem cell transplantation. General observations from the study: Within patients, tissue anatomy strongly shaped TCR repertoire composition. Blood and spleen captured only part of the tissue TCR repertoire.

Method: immunoSEQ multiplex PCR; TCRdb's copy keeps in-frame clones and lacks some. The sample records roughly 7,300 clones, roughly half being singletons. The time point denotes: mouse harvest day 7 after allogeneic transplant. The graft held 10^6 splenic CD5+ T cells and 10^7 T-cell-depleted bone marrow cells. This mouse GVHD model was MHC-mismatched B6 to BALB/c, profiled day 7 or 14. Per the germline V gene, CDR1 is SNHLY and CDR2 is FYNGKV (reference sequence). V shed 2 bases and J shed 2 bases, with 4 bases lying between them. The CDR3 consists of 12 residues. Points on this clone: The target antigen is unknown. This likely stems from a read error, as it lies one base from a far larger clone. The genes and germline here are from mouse. From the germline J gene comes the end of the CDR3, since the read stops 1 residue before it.

Source material: lymph node tissue. The receptor comes from a female BALB/c mouse given C57BL/6 T cells with graft-versus-host disease after an allogeneic hematopoietic cell transplant. The rearrangement joins TRBV3 to TRBJ2-7; D is ambiguous. The CDR3: CASSLSTYEQYF. CDR3 DNA (partial): TGTGCCAGCAGCTTAAGCACCTATGAACAGTAC.